A selection of T cell receptor beta chains follows, all from one sample in a study of shared clonotypes between healthy human individuals. The method was immunoSEQ multiplex PCR; TCRdb's version includes in-frame clones alone and lacks a portion of them. The sample lists roughly 500,000 clones; approximately 78% were seen once. Sequencing was carried out using PBMCs. The receptors were sampled from a woman between 35 and 50 years old in good health. Some clones in this sample may be carry-over from other donors' samples. Each CDR3 is given with its conserved first and last residue. The order of the fields is CDR3 DNA, CDR3 protein, V gene, D gene, clone size, J gene. A D gene is named only where the DNA matches it firmly. The listing skips clone size in some rows; elsewhere it reads once, few, many or a size class.

cdr3_nt: TGTGCCAGCCAGAGCTCCTACAATGAGCAGTTCTTC; cdr3_aa: CASQSSYNEQFF; v_call: TRBV28; d_call: NA; clone_size: NA; j_call: TRBJ2-1
cdr3_nt: TGTGCCAGCAGCTCCGTCCCAGGGTCCGGGGAGCTGTTTTTT; cdr3_aa: CASSSVPGSGELFF; v_call: TRBV7-6; d_call: NA; clone_size: NA; j_call: TRBJ2-2
cdr3_nt: TGTGCCAGCAGTTTAATAGGGGTAAGCAATCAGCCCCAGCATTTT; cdr3_aa: CASSLIGVSNQPQHF; v_call: TRBV28; d_call: NA; clone_size: NA; j_call: TRBJ1-5
cdr3_nt: TGCGCCAGCAGTGAGTTAAGGGCCTCCCCTGACTTC; cdr3_aa: CASSELRASPDF; v_call: TRBV10-2; d_call: NA; clone_size: few; j_call: TRBJ2-7
cdr3_nt: TGTGCCAGCAGTTACGGCAGGTCCAGCTCCTACGAGCAGTACTTC; cdr3_aa: CASSYGRSSSYEQYF; v_call: TRBV6-6; d_call: NA; clone_size: NA; j_call: TRBJ2-7
cdr3_nt: TGCGCCAGCAGCTTGGCCGGGAACACTGAAGCTTTCTTT; cdr3_aa: CASSLAGNTEAFF; v_call: TRBV5-1; d_call: NA; clone_size: NA; j_call: TRBJ1-1
cdr3_nt: TGCGCCAGCAGGGAAGCGAACACTGAAGCTTTCTTT; cdr3_aa: CASREANTEAFF; v_call: TRBV5-1; d_call: NA; clone_size: once; j_call: TRBJ1-1
cdr3_nt: TGTGCCAGCAGCTTGGTGGACCGCGACGCCGGGGAGCTGTTTTTT; cdr3_aa: CASSLVDRDAGELFF; v_call: TRBV5-6; d_call: NA; clone_size: NA; j_call: TRBJ2-2
cdr3_nt: TGTGCCAGCAGCAGAGGGCCAGGGGCACTCGAGCAGTACTTC; cdr3_aa: CASSRGPGALEQYF; v_call: TRBV7-2; d_call: NA; clone_size: NA; j_call: TRBJ2-7
cdr3_nt: TGTGCCAGCAGCTTAGGCCTAGGACATGGCGAGGACGAGCAGTACTTC; cdr3_aa: CASSLGLGHGEDEQYF; v_call: TRBV11-1; d_call: NA; clone_size: many; j_call: TRBJ2-7
cdr3_nt: TGTGCCAGCACGGAACAGGCCACCGCCCGGGGTACGCAGTATTTT; cdr3_aa: CASTEQATARGTQYF; v_call: TRBV2; d_call: NA; clone_size: NA; j_call: TRBJ2-3
cdr3_nt: TGTGCCAGCAGCTTAACCCGAACAGATCAGCCCCAGCATTTT; cdr3_aa: CASSLTRTDQPQHF; v_call: TRBV7-2; d_call: NA; clone_size: NA; j_call: TRBJ1-5
cdr3_nt: TGTGCCAGCAGCTTGGGCAGGAGCTCCTACAATGAGCAGTTCTTC; cdr3_aa: CASSLGRSSYNEQFF; v_call: TRBV5-4; d_call: NA; clone_size: NA; j_call: TRBJ2-1
cdr3_nt: TGCAGCGTGGGGACTAGCGGGAGGCGGCGGGAGCAGTACTTC; cdr3_aa: CSVGTSGRRREQYF; v_call: TRBV29-1; d_call: TRBD2; clone_size: NA; j_call: TRBJ2-7
cdr3_nt: TGCGCCAGCAGCTTGGGCACGGGAGAGACCCAGTACTTC; cdr3_aa: CASSLGTGETQYF; v_call: TRBV5-1; d_call: NA; clone_size: once; j_call: TRBJ2-5
cdr3_nt: TGTGCCAGCAGCTTAGACAGGCTCACAGATACGCAGTATTTT; cdr3_aa: CASSLDRLTDTQYF; v_call: TRBV5-4; d_call: NA; clone_size: NA; j_call: TRBJ2-3
cdr3_nt: TGCGCCAGCAGCTTGCAGTCTAGCGGGAGTCACGAGCAGTACTTC; cdr3_aa: CASSLQSSGSHEQYF; v_call: TRBV5-1; d_call: TRBD2; clone_size: NA; j_call: TRBJ2-7
cdr3_nt: TGTGCCAGTAGTATAAAGTTGGACAGTCCTCAGCATTTT; cdr3_aa: CASSIKLDSPQHF; v_call: TRBV19; d_call: NA; clone_size: NA; j_call: TRBJ1-5
cdr3_nt: TGTGCCAGCGGGGCGCGCGGGAGCACAGATACGCAGTATTTT; cdr3_aa: CASGARGSTDTQYF; v_call: TRBV25-1; d_call: NA; clone_size: NA; j_call: TRBJ2-3
cdr3_nt: TGTGCCAGCAGCCCCCGGGCCGGGACTAGCGGGAGGAATGAGCAGTTCTTC; cdr3_aa: CASSPRAGTSGRNEQFF; v_call: TRBV13; d_call: TRBD2; clone_size: NA; j_call: TRBJ2-1
cdr3_nt: TGTGCCAGCAGCTTATTGGCGGGAGGTTGGGATACGCAGTATTTT; cdr3_aa: CASSLLAGGWDTQYF; v_call: TRBV11-2; d_call: TRBD2; clone_size: NA; j_call: TRBJ2-3
cdr3_nt: TGCGCCAGCAGCCAGGTAGGACAGCCCCGCGAGCAGTACTTC; cdr3_aa: CASSQVGQPREQYF; v_call: TRBV4-1; d_call: NA; clone_size: NA; j_call: TRBJ2-7
cdr3_nt: TGTGCCAGCAGCACAGGGACTATTATAGAGACCCAGTACTTC; cdr3_aa: CASSTGTIIETQYF; v_call: TRBV5-4; d_call: NA; clone_size: NA; j_call: TRBJ2-5
cdr3_nt: TGTGCCAGCAGTGGGGGGGGCACAGATACGCAGTATTTT; cdr3_aa: CASSGGGTDTQYF; v_call: TRBV28; d_call: TRBD2; clone_size: NA; j_call: TRBJ2-3
cdr3_nt: TGTGCCAGCAGCTTAGGGGACAGGGAGCATGGCTACACCTTC; cdr3_aa: CASSLGDREHGYTF; v_call: TRBV7-9; d_call: TRBD1; clone_size: NA; j_call: TRBJ1-2
cdr3_nt: TGTGCCAGCAGTTTATTGGGGGAAAATCAGCCCCAGCATTTT; cdr3_aa: CASSLLGENQPQHF; v_call: TRBV27; d_call: NA; clone_size: many; j_call: TRBJ1-5
cdr3_nt: TGCGCCAGCAGCCAAGACCGTTACAGCTACGAGCAGTACTTC; cdr3_aa: CASSQDRYSYEQYF; v_call: TRBV4-3; d_call: NA; clone_size: few; j_call: TRBJ2-7
cdr3_nt: TGTGCCAGCAGCGTGGGGACAGGGAACCAAGAGACCCAGTACTTC; cdr3_aa: CASSVGTGNQETQYF; v_call: TRBV9; d_call: TRBD1; clone_size: NA; j_call: TRBJ2-5
cdr3_nt: TGCGCCAGCAGCCAGGATGCTTCGCGGGAGGGCTCCTACGAGCAGTACTTC; cdr3_aa: CASSQDASREGSYEQYF; v_call: TRBV4-3; d_call: TRBD2; clone_size: NA; j_call: TRBJ2-7
cdr3_nt: TGTGCCAGCAGTGAAGTCGGCAGGGGATCTACTGAAGCTTTCTTT; cdr3_aa: CASSEVGRGSTEAFF; v_call: TRBV6-1; d_call: NA; clone_size: NA; j_call: TRBJ1-1
cdr3_nt: TGTGCCAGCAGTGAGACAAGAGCTAACTATGGCTACACCTTC; cdr3_aa: CASSETRANYGYTF; v_call: TRBV2; d_call: NA; clone_size: NA; j_call: TRBJ1-2
cdr3_nt: TGTGCCAGCAGCCCAATAGCGGGAGGCGTCCAGGGTACGCAGTATTTT; cdr3_aa: CASSPIAGGVQGTQYF; v_call: TRBV28; d_call: TRBD2; clone_size: NA; j_call: TRBJ2-3
cdr3_nt: TGTGCCAGCAGTTACCAGGAGCTGGATGAAAAACTGTTTTTT; cdr3_aa: CASSYQELDEKLFF; v_call: TRBV6-6; d_call: NA; clone_size: NA; j_call: TRBJ1-4
cdr3_nt: TGTGCCAGCAGTCTGGGCCCGAACACTGAAGCTTTCTTT; cdr3_aa: CASSLGPNTEAFF; v_call: TRBV2; d_call: NA; clone_size: NA; j_call: TRBJ1-1
cdr3_nt: TGTGCCAGCAGTAAGGAGGGGGGCCTCTATGGCTACACCTTC; cdr3_aa: CASSKEGGLYGYTF; v_call: TRBV7-6; d_call: NA; clone_size: NA; j_call: TRBJ1-2
cdr3_nt: TGTGCCAGCATTCCCGGCGGACAATACTACGAGCAGTACTTC; cdr3_aa: CASIPGGQYYEQYF; v_call: TRBV28; d_call: NA; clone_size: NA; j_call: TRBJ2-7
cdr3_nt: TGTGCCAGCTCACAGCCAGGGGTGGCCAAAAACATTCAGTACTTC; cdr3_aa: CASSQPGVAKNIQYF; v_call: TRBV18; d_call: NA; clone_size: NA; j_call: TRBJ2-4
cdr3_nt: TGTGCCAGCAGTTATCACATGTGGGGCGGAACTAATGAAAAACTGTTTTTT; cdr3_aa: CASSYHMWGGTNEKLFF; v_call: TRBV25-1; d_call: NA; clone_size: once; j_call: TRBJ1-4
cdr3_nt: TGTGCCAGCAGCCCCGGACAGGGAGAGGGCTATGGCTACACCTTC; cdr3_aa: CASSPGQGEGYGYTF; v_call: TRBV5-5; d_call: TRBD1; clone_size: NA; j_call: TRBJ1-2
cdr3_nt: TGCGCCAGCAAACCCTACGAGCAGTACTTC; cdr3_aa: CASKPYEQYF; v_call: TRBV23-1; d_call: NA; clone_size: NA; j_call: TRBJ2-7
cdr3_nt: TGTGCCAGCAGTTACGGGAAACGGGGTTACGAGCAGTACTTC; cdr3_aa: CASSYGKRGYEQYF; v_call: TRBV6-5; d_call: NA; clone_size: NA; j_call: TRBJ2-7